This T cell receptor beta chain was identified during a study of blood T cells in healthy people across ages. Study context: The capture of about one barcoded beta molecule per two T cells was achieved by template switching.

The length of the CDR3 is 17 residues. With 5 bases clipped from V and 7 bases from J, the junction kept 12 bases outside the gene matches. PCR was performed a second time for 7 to 11 cycles using a sample-barcoded 5' primer and a J-beta primer mix. A template-switch adaptor containing 12 random nucleotides labeled each cDNA molecule. A minimum of 3 million CDR3-containing paired-end reads was obtained for each sample. From the 5' RACE reads, TCRdb called clonotypes with MiXCR, one entry per CDR3 protein. The sample has hundreds of thousands of distinct CDR3 sequences, roughly three fifths seen once. This clonotype appeared a few times.

The sequence derives from a man in his forties in good health. The sample consisted of blood. This chain uses TRBV12-3 or TRBV12-4 with TRBJ1-5, with TRBD1 matching over 12 bases. The CDR3 here is CASSLRVGQGANQPQHF. CDR3 nucleotides: TGTGCCAGCAGTCTAAGGGTGGGACAGGGGGCGAACCAGCCCCAGCATTTT.